A single sample is the source of the 10 T cell receptor beta chains below, sequenced in a study of blood T cell repertoires in COVID-19 (dated by TCRdb to the early 2020s). The library was prepared using the immunoSEQ multiplex PCR assay. Entries here come from immuneACCESS through TCRdb and include only in-frame sequences with V and J called. Some clones fail to appear in such tables; in the studies checked, an unresolved V gene covers under half of the shortfall, and the cause of the remainder is unknown. Here the sample has about 250,000 clones; roughly 85% occur a single time. The top ten clonotypes cover 5.1% of the sample. Sequencing was carried out using peripheral blood. These receptors came from a man in his fifties or sixties with active or convalescent COVID-19.

This clone has only a few counts. The V call is TRBV7-9, the J call TRBJ1-6; the D is unclear. Germline V gives CDR1 SEHNR, CDR2 FQNEAQ (reference sequence). There are 13 residues in the CDR3. Between the trimmed V and J ends, which lost 2 bases and 9 bases, there was a span of 8 bases. The CDR3 is CASSLTQASPLHF. CDR3 nucleotides: TGTGCCAGCAGCTTAACGCAGGCTTCACCCCTCCACTTT.

This chain connects TRBV2 to TRBJ1-2; 7 bases are shared with TRBD1. The CDR3 is 13 residues long. Germline V lookup: CDR1 SNHLY, CDR2 FYNNEI. The V gene end was trimmed by 8 bases and the J gene end by 7 bases; junction bases not matched to a gene: 10. This CDR3 is CASELQGRLGYTF. CDR3 nucleotide sequence: TGTGCCAGCGAACTACAGGGGAGGCTTGGCTACACCTTC.

This clone was picked up one time. The chain is built from TRBV27 and TRBJ1-1, with unresolved D. V dropped 2 bases and J dropped 7 bases, with 11 bases sitting between them. Germline values: CDR1 MNHEY, CDR2 SMNVEV (reference sequence). This CDR3 region has 13 residues. The CDR3 sequence is CASSLGRGFEAFF. The CDR3 DNA follows: TGTGCCAGCAGTTTAGGCAGAGGCTTTGAAGCTTTCTTT.

V gene TRBV18 combines with J gene TRBJ2-2, with a possible D match to TRBD2 (6 bases). Germline assignment: CDR1 KGHSH and CDR2 LQKENI. This CDR3 has 13 residues. V dropped 6 bases and J dropped 16 bases, with 21 bases sitting between them. In DNA, the CDR3 is TGTGCCAGCTCCCTTCGGCGGGACCCGAGAAAGTTTTTT. This gives the protein CASSLRRDPRKFF.

This chain uses TRBV5-1 with TRBJ2-1, with a possible D match to TRBD2 (6 bases). Trimming took off 0 bases at V and 6 bases at J, with 10 bases between the two ends. The CDR3 runs 14 residues. The germline CDR1 and CDR2 sequences are SGHRS and YFSETQ. CDR3 loop: CASSLAGVGNEQFF. In nucleotides, the CDR3 is TGCGCCAGCAGCTTGGCGGGAGTCGGCAATGAGCAGTTCTTC.

V usage is TRBV19 and J usage is TRBJ2-5, with 7 bases aligning to TRBD1. With V trimmed by 5 bases and J by 6 bases, 6 bases remained unmatched. The CDR3 covers 13 residues. From germline, CDR1 is LNHDA and CDR2 SQIVND (reference sequence). CDR3 sequence: CASSQTGSQTQYF. The CDR3 DNA follows: TGTGCCAGTAGTCAGACAGGGTCACAGACCCAGTACTTC.

The gene calls are TRBV5-1 and TRBJ1-1, with D uncertain. The CDR3 length is 13 residues. Looked up from germline, CDR1 is SGHRS and CDR2 is YFSETQ. Between the trimmed V and J ends, which lost 5 bases and 0 bases, there was a span of 8 bases. CDR3 residues: CASSDWLNTEAFF. The CDR3 DNA is TGCGCCAGCAGTGACTGGCTGAACACTGAAGCTTTCTTT.

A word on this clone: Other DNA variants within this sample encode the same CDR3. The chain links TRBV5-1 to TRBJ2-2, with 8 nucleotides matching TRBD2. The CDR3 extends over 15 amino acids. V shed 4 bases and J 1 base; nucleotides not matched to a gene: 3. Looked up from germline, CDR1 is SGHRS and CDR2 is YFSETQ. CDR3 sequence reads: CASSLSGKNTGELFF. CDR3 DNA: TGCGCCAGCAGCCTTAGCGGGAAGAACACCGGGGAGCTGTTTTTT.

The rearrangement links TRBV5-6 to TRBJ2-5; TRBD2 might be the D (6 bases). This CDR3 contains 13 residues. Germline loops: CDR1 SGHDT, CDR2 YYEEEE. V lost 5 bases and J lost 0, with 8 bases in between. The DNA of the CDR3 is TGTGCCAGCAGGGGGGACTACCAAGAGACCCAGTACTTC. It is translated as CASRGDYQETQYF.

The chain is built from TRBV7-2 and TRBJ2-1; weak D call: TRBD2 (5 bases). The CDR3 is 12 residues long. Deletions cut 4 bases from V and 9 bases from J, with 10 bases between. The germline V gene has CDR1 SGHTA and CDR2 FQGNSA. The DNA for the CDR3 is TGTGCCAGCAGCTCGGAGGTCGGTGAGCAGTTCTTC. Protein: CASSSEVGEQFF.